This T cell receptor beta chain appears in the sequencing data of a study of cytomegalovirus exposure and HLA in healthy donors. This clone was picked up one time. Its matching antigen is unknown. Use of 60 Vbeta and 13 Jbeta primers characterized the PCR. The data were produced by immunoSEQ multiplex PCR, yet TCRdb's version contains in-frame clones alone and is incomplete. The table lists around 60,000 clones, around 80% of them singletons. V lost 3 bases, J lost 4 bases, and 6 bases stayed unmatched. CDR3 length: 15 residues. Germline lookup yields CDR1 SGDLS and CDR2 YYNGEE. General study points: In a later analysis, an Asian-associated ancestry cluster reportedly showed fewer N-insertions than the approximately 660-donor mean. Both high specificity and high sensitivity reportedly marked the classifier's diagnosis of cytomegalovirus status.

The V gene is TRBV9, the J gene TRBJ1-2, with 10 nucleotides matching TRBD1. Input material: PBMCs. This receptor was taken from a woman aged 40 to 50 in good health and CMV-seropositive. CDR3 nucleotides: TGTGCCAGCAGCGGAACGGGACAGGGGCGCTATGGCTACACCTTC. It translates to CASSGTGQGRYGYTF.